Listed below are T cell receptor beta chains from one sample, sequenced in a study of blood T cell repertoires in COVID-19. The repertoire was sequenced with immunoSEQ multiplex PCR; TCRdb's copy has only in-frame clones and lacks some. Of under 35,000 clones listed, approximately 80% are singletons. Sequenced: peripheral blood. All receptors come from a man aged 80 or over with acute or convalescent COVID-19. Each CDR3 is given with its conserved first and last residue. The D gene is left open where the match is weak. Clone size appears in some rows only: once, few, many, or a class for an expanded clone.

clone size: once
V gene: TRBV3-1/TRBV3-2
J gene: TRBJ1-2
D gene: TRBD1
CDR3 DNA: TGTGCCAGCAGCCAAGAGGCAGGGGGCTATGGCTACACCTTC
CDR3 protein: CASSQEAGGYGYTF

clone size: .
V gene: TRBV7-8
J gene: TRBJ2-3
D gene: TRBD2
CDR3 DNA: TGTGCCAGCAGCTTATTGACTAGCGGGAGTAGCACAGATACGCAGTATTTT
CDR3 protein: CASSLLTSGSSTDTQYF

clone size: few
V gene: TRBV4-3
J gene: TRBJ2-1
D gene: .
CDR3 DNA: TGCGCCAGCAGCCAAGAGCCAGGGATGAGGCAGTTCTTC
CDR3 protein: CASSQEPGMRQFF

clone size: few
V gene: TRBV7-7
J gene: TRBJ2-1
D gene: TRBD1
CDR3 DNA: TGTGCTAGCAGCTTAGGGACAGGGTTGGATGAGCAGTTCTTC
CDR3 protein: CASSLGTGLDEQFF

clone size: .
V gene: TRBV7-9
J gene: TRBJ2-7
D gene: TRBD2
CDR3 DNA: TGTGCCAGCAGCTTATTGGATGGGACTAGCGGGCCCACCTACGAGCAGTACTTC
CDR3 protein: CASSLLDGTSGPTYEQYF

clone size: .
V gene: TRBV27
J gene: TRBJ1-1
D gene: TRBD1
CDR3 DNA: TGTGCCAGCAGTAAAAGGGACAGTTACACTGAAGCTTTCTTT
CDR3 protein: CASSKRDSYTEAFF

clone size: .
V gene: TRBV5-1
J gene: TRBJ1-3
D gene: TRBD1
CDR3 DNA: TGCGCCAGCAGCTTGGCCGCGACAGGGATGGTTTATGGAAACACCATATATTTT
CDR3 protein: CASSLAATGMVYGNTIYF

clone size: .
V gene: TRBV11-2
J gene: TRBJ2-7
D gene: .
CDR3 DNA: TGTGCCAGCAGCACCGGTCGGAAGACATACGAGCAGTACTTC
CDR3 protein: CASSTGRKTYEQYF

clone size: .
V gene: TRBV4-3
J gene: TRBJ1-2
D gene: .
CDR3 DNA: TGCGCCAGCAGCCAAGCCAATTATGGCTACACCTTC
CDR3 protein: CASSQANYGYTF

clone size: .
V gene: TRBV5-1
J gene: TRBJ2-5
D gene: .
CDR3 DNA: TGCGCCAGCAACCGACAGGATCCGAGCTGGGAGACCCAGTACTTC
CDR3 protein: CASNRQDPSWETQYF

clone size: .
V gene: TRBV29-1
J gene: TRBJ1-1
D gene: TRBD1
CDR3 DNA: TGCAGCGTTGAGACAGGGGCTCACACTGAAGCTTTCTTT
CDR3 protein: CSVETGAHTEAFF

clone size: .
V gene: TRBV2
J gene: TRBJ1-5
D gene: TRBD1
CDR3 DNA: TGTGCCAGCGGGGGACAGGGAGGGGGCAATCAGCCCCAGCATTTT
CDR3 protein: CASGGQGGGNQPQHF

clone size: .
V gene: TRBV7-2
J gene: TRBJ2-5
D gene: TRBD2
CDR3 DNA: TGTGCCAGCAGCCCTCCGGGACTAGCGGCTCGGGAGACCCAGTACTTC
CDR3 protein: CASSPPGLAARETQYF

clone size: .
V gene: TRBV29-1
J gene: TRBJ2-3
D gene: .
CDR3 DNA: TGCAGCGCCCTAGACACCGGGGACACAGATACGCAGTATTTT
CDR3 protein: CSALDTGDTDTQYF

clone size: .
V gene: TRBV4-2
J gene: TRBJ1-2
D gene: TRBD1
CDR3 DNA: TGTGCCAGCAGCCAGACCGGGACAGGGGGTGTCTATGGCTACACCTTC
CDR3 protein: CASSQTGTGGVYGYTF

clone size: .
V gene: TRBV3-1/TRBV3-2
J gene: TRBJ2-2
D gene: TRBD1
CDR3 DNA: TGTGCCAGCAGCCATCGGACAGGGGCGACCACCGGGGAGCTGTTTTTT
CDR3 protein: CASSHRTGATTGELFF

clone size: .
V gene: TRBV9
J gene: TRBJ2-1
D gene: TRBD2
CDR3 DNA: TGTGCCAGCAACCCCAGCGGGGGGAACTACAATGAGCAGTTCTTC
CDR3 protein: CASNPSGGNYNEQFF

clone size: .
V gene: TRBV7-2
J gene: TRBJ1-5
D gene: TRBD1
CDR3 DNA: TGTGCCAGCAGCTTAGGGACAGGAATTTTTAGCAATCAGCCCCAGCATTTT
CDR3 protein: CASSLGTGIFSNQPQHF

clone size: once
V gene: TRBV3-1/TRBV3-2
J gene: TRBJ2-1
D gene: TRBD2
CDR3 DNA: TGTGCCAGCAGCCAAGAAAGCGGACTAGCGGGAGTTTACAATGAGCAGTTCTTC
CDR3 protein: CASSQESGLAGVYNEQFF

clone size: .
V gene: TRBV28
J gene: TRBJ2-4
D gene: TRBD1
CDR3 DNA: TGTGCCAGCAGTTTTCCGGGACAGGCCGTAGCCAAAAACATTCAGTACTTC
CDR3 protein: CASSFPGQAVAKNIQYF

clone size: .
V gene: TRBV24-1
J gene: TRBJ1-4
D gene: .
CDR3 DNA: TGTGCCACCAGTGCTGCAACTAATGAAAAACTGTTTTTT
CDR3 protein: CATSAATNEKLFF

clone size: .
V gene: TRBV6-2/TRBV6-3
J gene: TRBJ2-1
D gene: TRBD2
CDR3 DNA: TGTGCCAGCAGTTATGGGGCGGGAGGGCCGCAGTTCTTC
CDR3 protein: CASSYGAGGPQFF

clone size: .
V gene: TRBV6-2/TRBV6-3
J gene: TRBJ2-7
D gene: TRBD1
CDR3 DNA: TGTGCCAGCAGTGACCTCGGGACAGGGGGCTCCTACGAGCAGTACTTC
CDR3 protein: CASSDLGTGGSYEQYF

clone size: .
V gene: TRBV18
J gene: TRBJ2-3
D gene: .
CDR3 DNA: TGTGCCAGCTCACCATACCCGGGGGTTAGTAGCACAGATACGCAGTATTTT
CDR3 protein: CASSPYPGVSSTDTQYF

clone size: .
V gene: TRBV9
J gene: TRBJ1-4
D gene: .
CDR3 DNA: TGTGCCAGCAGCGCCGAGGGGGACTATCGGCTATTTAATGAAAAACTGTTTTTT
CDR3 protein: CASSAEGDYRLFNEKLFF

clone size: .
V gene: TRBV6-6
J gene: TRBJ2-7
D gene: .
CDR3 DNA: TGTGCCAGCAGTTACTCGTTACAGCAAGCCTACGAGCAGTACTTC
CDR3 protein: CASSYSLQQAYEQYF

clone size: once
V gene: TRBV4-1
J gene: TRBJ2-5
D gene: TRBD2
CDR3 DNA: TGCGCCAGCAGCCAAGATAATACTAGCGGCAGTAAAGAGACCCAGTACTTC
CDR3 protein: CASSQDNTSGSKETQYF

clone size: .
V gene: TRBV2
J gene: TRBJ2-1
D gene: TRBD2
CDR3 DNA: TGTGCCAGCAAGGTGACTAGCGGGGGGGTGGCTGAGCAGTTCTTC
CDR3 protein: CASKVTSGGVAEQFF

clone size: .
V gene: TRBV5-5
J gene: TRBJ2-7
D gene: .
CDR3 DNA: TGTGCCAGCAGCTTCTTTGGTGCGGCGGCCTACGAGCAGTACTTC
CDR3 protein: CASSFFGAAAYEQYF

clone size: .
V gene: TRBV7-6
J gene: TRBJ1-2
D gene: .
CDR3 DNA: TGTGCCAGCAGCTTAGGTCCAGGGGCCTACTATGGCTACACCTTC
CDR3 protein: CASSLGPGAYYGYTF

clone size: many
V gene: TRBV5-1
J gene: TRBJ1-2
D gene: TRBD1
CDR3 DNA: TGCGCCAGCAGCCCGGACAGGGGAAGACATGGCTACACCTTC
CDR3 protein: CASSPDRGRHGYTF

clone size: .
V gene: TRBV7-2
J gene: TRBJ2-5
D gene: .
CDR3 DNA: TGTGCCAGCAGCTTAGGACGACTGAGGGGGCAAGAGACCCAGTACTTC
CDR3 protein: CASSLGRLRGQETQYF

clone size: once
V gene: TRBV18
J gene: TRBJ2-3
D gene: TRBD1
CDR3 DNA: TGTGCCAGCTCACCACCGGGGACAGGGGTTAGCACAGATACGCAGTATTTT
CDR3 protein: CASSPPGTGVSTDTQYF

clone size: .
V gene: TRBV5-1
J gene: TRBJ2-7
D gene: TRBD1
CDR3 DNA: TGCGCCAGCAGCGACCGGGACAGGGGGCAACGCGAGCAGTACTTC
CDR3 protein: CASSDRDRGQREQYF

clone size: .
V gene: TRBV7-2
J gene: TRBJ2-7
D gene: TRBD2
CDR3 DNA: TGTGCCAGCAGCTTAAACGGGGGGAGTGGGCTCGAGCAGTACTTC
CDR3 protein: CASSLNGGSGLEQYF

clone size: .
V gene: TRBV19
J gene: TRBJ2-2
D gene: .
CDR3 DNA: TGTGCCAGTAGTATAATCGCAGGGCGGATGGGCGGGGAGCTGTTTTTT
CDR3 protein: CASSIIAGRMGGELFF

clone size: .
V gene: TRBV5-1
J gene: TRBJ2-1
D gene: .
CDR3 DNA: TGCGCCAGCAGCTTGGGGGCAACCAAGAATGAGCAGTTCTTC
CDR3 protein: CASSLGATKNEQFF

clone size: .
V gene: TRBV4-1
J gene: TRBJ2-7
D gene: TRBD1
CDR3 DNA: TGCGCCAGCAGCCGACAGGGACCCCACTACGAGCAGTACTTC
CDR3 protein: CASSRQGPHYEQYF

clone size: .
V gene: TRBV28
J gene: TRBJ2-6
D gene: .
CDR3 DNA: TGTGCCAGCAACACAGGGACCTCTGGGGCCAACGTCCTGACTTTC
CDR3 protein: CASNTGTSGANVLTF

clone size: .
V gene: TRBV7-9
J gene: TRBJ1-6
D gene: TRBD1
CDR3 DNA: TGTGCCAGCAGCTTGGACAGGGGACGGGCTTCACCCCTCCACTTT
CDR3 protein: CASSLDRGRASPLHF

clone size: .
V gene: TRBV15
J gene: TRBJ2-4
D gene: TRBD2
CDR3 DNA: TGTGCCACCAGCACCGAGACTAGCGGGGTATACATTCAGTACTTC
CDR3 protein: CATSTETSGVYIQYF

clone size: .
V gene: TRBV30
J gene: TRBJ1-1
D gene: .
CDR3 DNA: TGTGCCTGGACCCGCTGGAGGGCGAACACTGAAGCTTTCTTT
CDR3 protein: CAWTRWRANTEAFF

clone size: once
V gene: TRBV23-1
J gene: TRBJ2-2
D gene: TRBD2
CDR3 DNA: TGCGCCAGCAGACCTAGCGGGAGGGACTCTTCCGGGGAGCTGTTTTTT
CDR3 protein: CASRPSGRDSSGELFF

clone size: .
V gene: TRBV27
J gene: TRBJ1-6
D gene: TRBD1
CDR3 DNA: TGTGCCAGCAGCCCTCGACAGGGGGGATCACCCCTCCACTTT
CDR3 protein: CASSPRQGGSPLHF

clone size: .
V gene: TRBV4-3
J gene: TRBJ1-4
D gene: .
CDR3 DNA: TGCGCCAGCAGCCCACGGACTGAAAATGAAAAACTGTTTTTT
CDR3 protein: CASSPRTENEKLFF

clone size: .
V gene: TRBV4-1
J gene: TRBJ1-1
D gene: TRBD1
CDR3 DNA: TGCGCCAGCAGCGCGGGACAGGGCACTGAAGCTTTCTTT
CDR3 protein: CASSAGQGTEAFF

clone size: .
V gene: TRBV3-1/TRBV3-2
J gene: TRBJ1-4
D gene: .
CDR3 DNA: TGTGCCAGCAGCCAAGAAGAGGAAAAACTGTTTTTT
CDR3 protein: CASSQEEEKLFF

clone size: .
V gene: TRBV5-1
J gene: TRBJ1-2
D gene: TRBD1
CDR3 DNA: TGCGCCAGCAGCCTAAGACAGGGTCATGGCTACACCTTC
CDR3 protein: CASSLRQGHGYTF

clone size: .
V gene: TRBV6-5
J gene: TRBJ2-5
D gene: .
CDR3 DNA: TGTGCCAGCAGGACTAGTTCCGTGGAGACCCAGTACTTC
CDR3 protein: CASRTSSVETQYF

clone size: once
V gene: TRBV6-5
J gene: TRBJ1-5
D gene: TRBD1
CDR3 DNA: TGTGCCAGCAGCCACGGACAGGGCGGCCAGCCCCAGCATTTT
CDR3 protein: CASSHGQGGQPQHF

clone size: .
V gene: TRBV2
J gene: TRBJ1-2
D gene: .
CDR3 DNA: TGTGCCAGCAGGGGGATAGGGGCCCTATTTAACTATGGCTACACCTTC
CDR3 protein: CASRGIGALFNYGYTF

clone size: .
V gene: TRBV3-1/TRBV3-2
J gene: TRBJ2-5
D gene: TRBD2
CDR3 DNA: TGTGCCAGCAGCCGCGGGACTAGCGGGGACCAAGAGACCCAGTACTTC
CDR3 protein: CASSRGTSGDQETQYF